This TCR beta chain was sequenced during a study of blood T cell repertoires in COVID-19. The overall study: Whether acute or convalescent, the COVID-19 samples came from the United States, Italy and Spain. The cDNA or gDNA used as material had been derived from T cells, B-cell-depleted T cells, or PBMCs.

Study processing details: By means of reference gene primer amplification, nucleated cell counts were estimated. Produced via immunoSEQ multiplex PCR; TCRdb's table is partial and in-frame only. V and J calls and clone size are copied from that table; D and trimming were computed from the DNA. The repertoire holds 68,000 or so clones, 85% to 90% seen once, with roughly 4% in the top ten. With 8 bases removed from V and 5 bases from J, the gap between germline ends came to 9 bases. The CDR3 is made up of 12 amino acids. Germline V gene data show CDR1 as SGHTA and CDR2 as FQGTGA. This clonotype originated in a man aged 50-60 years with acute or convalescent COVID-19. The chain employs TRBV7-3 and TRBJ2-2; D gene unclear. The sequencing input was peripheral blood. CDR3 coding DNA: TGTGCCAGCGTTGACGGGACCGGGGAGCTGTTTTTT. As protein: CASVDGTGELFF. The whole variable domain, remainder taken from reference TRBV7-3 and TRBJ2-2, is GAGVSQTPSNKVTEKGKYVELRCDPISGHTALYWYRQSLGQGPEFLIYFQGTGAADDSGLPNDRFFAVRPEGSVSTLKIQRTERGDSAVYLCASVDGTGELFFGEGSRLTVL.